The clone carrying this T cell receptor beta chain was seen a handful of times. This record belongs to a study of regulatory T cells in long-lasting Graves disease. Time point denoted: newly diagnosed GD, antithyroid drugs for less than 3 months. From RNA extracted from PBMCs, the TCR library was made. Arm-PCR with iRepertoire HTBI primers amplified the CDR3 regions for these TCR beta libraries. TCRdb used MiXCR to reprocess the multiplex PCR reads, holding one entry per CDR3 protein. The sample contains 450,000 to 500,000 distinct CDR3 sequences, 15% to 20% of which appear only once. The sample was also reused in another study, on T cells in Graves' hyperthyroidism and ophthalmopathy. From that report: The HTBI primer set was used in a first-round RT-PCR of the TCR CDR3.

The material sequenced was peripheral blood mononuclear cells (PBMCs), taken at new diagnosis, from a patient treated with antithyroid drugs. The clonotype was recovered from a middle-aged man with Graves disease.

The CDR3 reads CASSMSLTDTQYF. The CDR3 coding sequence is TGTGCCAGTAGTATGAGTCTCACAGATACGCAGTATTTT. The J gene is TRBJ2-3, the V gene TRBV19, with D hard to call. The V and J ends lost 3 bases and 2 bases respectively, with 6 bases between them. From germline, CDR1 is LNHDA and CDR2 SQIVND (reference sequence). The CDR3 loop spans 13 amino acids.